A single sample is the source of the 28 T cell receptor beta chains below, sequenced in a study of T-cell memory formation after mild COVID-19. TCRdb re-called the 5' RACE reads through MiXCR, storing one row per CDR3 protein. This table holds approximately 430,000 distinct CDR3 sequences, 23% found once. Specimen: PBMCs or a T cell subset sorted from them (not recorded which). The receptors come from an adult woman who had mild COVID-19 (a few samples of this study predate the infection). Cell type and time point are not known.

The V call is TRBV21-1, the J call TRBJ2-5; TRBD2 is taken as the D call from the table, unchecked against the DNA. TRBV21-1 is reported as a pseudogene. The CDR3 consists of 17 residues. The CDR3 DNA follows: TGTGCCAGCAGCCCCTCTGGGGCTAGCGGGGGACCGGAGACCCAGTACTTC. It specifies CASSPSGASGGPETQYF.

This chain joins TRBV11-3 and TRBJ2-5; D is ambiguous. The CDR3 is 15 amino acids. The germline V and J ends were trimmed by 0 bases and 2 bases, with 10 bases remaining between them. CDR1 and CDR2 (germline): SGHNT, YENEEA. The DNA for the CDR3 is TGTGCCAGCAGCTTAGAAGTCCGCCAGCAAGAGACCCAGTACTTC. This sequence encodes CASSLEVRQQETQYF.

The rearrangement uses TRBV7-9 and TRBJ2-5; 7 bases align to TRBD2. CDR3 length: 13 residues. With 8 bases clipped from V and 3 bases from J, the junction kept 6 bases outside the gene matches. The germline V gene encodes CDR1 SEHNR and CDR2 FQNEAQ (reference sequence). In nucleotides, the CDR3 is TGTGCCAGCGGGAGGGCCAAGGAAGAGACCCAGTACTTC. It specifies CASGRAKEETQYF.

This chain joins TRBV6-2 or TRBV6-3 and TRBJ1-2; unclear D gene. This CDR3 is 15 amino acids long. The V gene lost 5 bases and the J gene lost 3 bases, with 16 bases spanning the gap. From germline, CDR1 is MNHEY and CDR2 SVGEGT. CDR3 sequence (DNA): TGTGCCAGCAGTCGCCGGGCCCTTTCTGACTATGGCTACACCTTC. Encoded protein: CASSRRALSDYGYTF.

J is TRBJ1-2 and V is TRBV20-1; possible D gene TRBD1, 6 bases. Germline lookup yields CDR1 DFQATT and CDR2 SNEGSKA (reference sequence). V shed 5 bases and J shed 4 bases, with 23 bases lying between them. This CDR3 spans 16 amino acids. CDR3 in amino acids: CSALTRRGALGYGYTF. For the CDR3, the DNA is TGCAGTGCTCTTACGAGACGGGGGGCGTTAGGCTATGGCTACACCTTC.

This chain joins TRBV7-9 and TRBJ2-4, with D possibly TRBD2 on 6 matching bases. The germline V gene has CDR1 SEHNR and CDR2 FQNEAQ (reference sequence). Trimming removed 5 bases from V and 0 bases from J, with 8 bases in between. This CDR3 region has 14 residues. This CDR3 reads CASSPGLAKNIQYF. The CDR3 DNA follows: TGTGCCAGCAGCCCGGGACTAGCCAAAAACATTCAGTACTTC.

This chain links TRBV7-9 with TRBJ2-7, with 12 bases lining up with TRBD1. Germline CDR1 SEHNR, CDR2 FQNEAQ (reference sequence). V lost 5 bases and J lost 4; bases outside the gene matches: 9. The CDR3 covers 16 residues. CDR3 DNA: TGTGCCAGCAGCCCAGGGGGGACAGGGGGCGGTTACGAGCAGTACTTC. Translation gives CASSPGGTGGGYEQYF.

This clonotype appeared a few times. This rearrangement joins TRBV19 to TRBJ2-7; 10 bases line up with TRBD2. The V segment lost 5 bases and the J segment 5 bases; nucleotides outside the gene matches: 9. Germline V CDR1 and CDR2: LNHDA, SQIVND (reference sequence). The CDR3 covers 15 residues. The CDR3 loop is CASSPLTSGNHEQYF. In DNA, the CDR3 is TGTGCCAGTAGTCCCCTTACTAGCGGGAACCACGAGCAGTACTTC. The full variable domain, in which reference TRBV19 and TRBJ2-7 provide the parts outside the CDR3, is DGGITQSPKYLFRKEGQNVTLSCEQNLNHDAMYWYRQDPGQGLRLIYYSQIVNDFQKGDIAEGYSVSREKKESFPLTVTSAQKNPTAFYLCASSPLTSGNHEQYFGPGTRLTVT.

The chain recombines TRBV6-5 with TRBJ2-5; TRBD2 agrees at 7 bases. Unmatched junction bases numbered 5, after V lost 1 base and J lost 3 bases. Germline lookup yields CDR1 MNHEY and CDR2 SVGAGI. This CDR3 is 15 amino acids long. As DNA, the CDR3 is TGTGCCAGCAGTTACTGGGCTAGCGGAGAAGAGACCCAGTACTTC. It is translated as CASSYWASGEETQYF.

This clonotype has just a few counts. V usage is TRBV3-1 and J usage is TRBJ2-4, with unresolved D. Trimming pared 0 bases from V and 0 bases from J, leaving 6 bases between. The CDR3 is made up of 15 amino acids. CDR1 and CDR2 from the germline V gene are LGHDT and YNNKEL (reference sequence). The DNA of the CDR3 is TGTGCCAGCAGCCAAGATATGGTAGCCAAAAACATTCAGTACTTC. This encodes CASSQDMVAKNIQYF.

This clonotype was picked up a small number of times. The V call is TRBV6-5, the J call TRBJ1-1; no clear D. The V end was cut by 5 bases, the J end by 3 bases, with 13 bases between. The CDR3 has 14 residues. CDR1 is MNHEY, CDR2 SVGAGI, per germline. The CDR3 DNA follows: TGTGCCAGCAGTCTAGATCAAGGGTACACTGAAGCTTTCTTT. Translation gives CASSLDQGYTEAFF.

The chain is built from TRBV7-2 and TRBJ2-7; 10 positions match TRBD1. CDR3 length: 16 residues. V was pared by 6 bases and J by 3 bases, with 11 bases of the junction left unmatched. Germline lookup yields CDR1 SGHTA and CDR2 FQGNSA. CDR3: CASSRPPGQGIYEQYF. The CDR3 region has the DNA TGTGCCAGCAGTCGACCGCCGGGACAGGGGATCTACGAGCAGTACTTC.

The rearrangement uses TRBV5-6 and TRBJ2-5; 7 positions match TRBD1. V shed 4 bases and J 1 base; nucleotides not matched to a gene: 4. Germline CDR1 reads SGHDT; CDR2 reads YYEEEE. This CDR3 comprises 14 residues. The CDR3 spells CASSTGALQETQYF. The CDR3 DNA reads TGTGCCAGCAGCACAGGGGCACTCCAAGAGACCCAGTACTTC.

The sample holds one count of this clonotype. One end of the junction does not line up with germline, which may come from a read error. The rearrangement links TRBV2 to TRBJ2-3; 10 bases line up with TRBD1. The length of the CDR3 is 12 residues. In germline, CDR1 is SNHLY, CDR2 FYNNEI. The CDR3 reads CASEESPGQGHF. The CDR3 DNA follows: TGTGCCAGCGAGGAGTCTCCGGGACAGGGGCATTTT.

The rearrangement links TRBV29-1 to TRBJ2-1, with TRBD1 matching 9 bases. The germline V gene has CDR1 SQVTM and CDR2 ANQGSEA. This CDR3 has 14 amino acids. Trimming removed 6 bases from V and 5 bases from J; junction bases left unmatched: 8. The CDR3 sequence: CSVSDRDRDNEQFF. Here the CDR3 DNA reads TGCAGCGTGAGTGACCGGGACAGGGACAATGAGCAGTTCTTC.

In its sample, this clonotype was seen a few times. CDR3: CATSRETVDYEQYF. CDR3 coding DNA: TGTGCCACCAGCAGAGAGACAGTGGACTACGAGCAGTACTTC. J is TRBJ2-7 and V is TRBV15; the D gene is possibly TRBD1 (5 bases). Germline CDR1 is LNHNV and CDR2 is YYDKDF (reference sequence). V lost 0 bases and J 3 bases, leaving 9 bases between the germline ends. This CDR3 spans 14 amino acids.

In its sample, this clonotype was seen many times. This chain connects TRBV29-1 to TRBJ2-1; D not resolved. Germline V gives CDR1 SQVTM, CDR2 ANQGSEA. The CDR3 sequence is 14 residues long. V lost 2 bases, J lost 2 bases, and 10 bases lay in between. The CDR3 region has the DNA TGCAGCGTTGAATACGTGGTACCCTACAATGAGCAGTTCTTC. Translation: CSVEYVVPYNEQFF.

This clonotype has more than one count but fewer than ten. The chain combines TRBV7-2 with TRBJ2-5; the D gene is possibly TRBD2 (5 bases). The CDR3 consists of 15 residues. V was pared by 4 bases and J by 5 bases, with 17 bases between. From germline, CDR1 is SGHTA and CDR2 FQGNSA. This chain's CDR3 is CASSSRGFGVETQYF. CDR3 DNA: TGTGCCAGCAGCTCCCGGGGATTTGGAGTGGAGACCCAGTACTTC.

A word on this clonotype: A read error may account for a junction end that differs from germline. The CDR3 region is CASSHYGQAPHF. The CDR3 DNA reads TGTGCCAGCAGCCATTACGGACAGGCACCACATTTT. V is TRBV3-1 and J is TRBJ1-3; 7 nucleotides match TRBD1. Germline CDR1 is LGHDT and CDR2 is YNNKEL (reference sequence). This CDR3 is built from 12 residues.

CDR3 in amino acids: CASGIAGSYEQYF. CDR3 bases: TGTGCCAGCGGTATAGCGGGGTCCTACGAGCAGTACTTC. This chain joins TRBV6-1 and TRBJ2-7, with 8 bases aligning to TRBD2. V was pared by 8 bases and J by 1 base, with 4 bases of the junction left unmatched. From germline, CDR1 is MNHNS and CDR2 SASEGT. The CDR3 covers 13 residues.

V is TRBV18 and J is TRBJ1-3, with D perhaps TRBD1 (5 bases). The CDR3 is made up of 14 amino acids. Germline values: CDR1 KGHSH, CDR2 LQKENI. V was clipped by 2 bases and J by 3 bases, with 8 bases between them. Here the CDR3 DNA reads TGTGCCAGCTCACCAACGACAGATGGAAACACCATATATTTT. Translating gives CASSPTTDGNTIYF.

This chain joins TRBV7-9 and TRBJ1-2; weak D call: TRBD1 (5 bases). V was cut by 3 bases and J by 6 bases, with 11 bases left in between. Germline CDR1 reads SEHNR; CDR2 reads FQNEAQ (reference sequence). The CDR3 spans 13 residues. CDR3 loop: CASSLGRDHGYTF. In DNA, the CDR3 is TGTGCCAGCAGCTTGGGCAGGGACCATGGCTACACCTTC.

The V call is TRBV30, the J call TRBJ1-1; TRBD1 matches 10 bases. In germline, CDR1 is GTSNPN, CDR2 SVGIG (reference sequence). This CDR3 is built from 14 residues. The V gene end was trimmed by 1 base and the J gene end by 10 bases; junction bases not matched to a gene: 9. CDR3 protein: CAWSEVGQGPRAFF. The DNA for the CDR3 is TGTGCCTGGAGTGAAGTGGGACAGGGGCCCCGAGCTTTCTTT.

The chain combines TRBV14 with TRBJ2-3; 9 bases are a match to TRBD2. The germline CDR1 and CDR2 sequences are SGHDN and FVKESK. V was pared by 1 base and J by 0 bases, with 11 bases of the junction left unmatched. There are 19 residues in the CDR3. The CDR3 nucleotides are TGTGCCAGCAGCCAAGGGATGGGACTAGCTGGCCTGAGCACAGATACGCAGTATTTT. Translating gives CASSQGMGLAGLSTDTQYF.

This clonotype was recorded many times. This chain connects TRBV7-6 to TRBJ2-2; D is unresolved. The germline gives CDR1 SGHVS, CDR2 FNYEAQ. The CDR3 is 15 amino acids. V was trimmed by 1 base and J by 5 bases, leaving 11 bases between them. CDR3 coding DNA: TGTGCCAGCAGCTTAGGAGACATACAGACCGGGGAGCTGTTTTTT. Translated, it gives CASSLGDIQTGELFF.

This clonotype was observed many times. The chain combines TRBV6-1 with TRBJ2-7; D unresolved. There are 14 residues in the CDR3. CDR1 MNHNS and CDR2 SASEGT come from the germline V gene. V lost 2 bases and J 3 bases, leaving 11 bases between the germline ends. CDR3 coding DNA: TGTGCCAGCAGTGAATCCCACGGCCGCTACGAGCAGTACTTC. It yields the protein CASSESHGRYEQYF.

This clonotype came up a few times. The J gene is TRBJ2-7, the V gene TRBV30; D may be TRBD1 (5 bases). The germline gives CDR1 GTSNPN, CDR2 SVGIG (reference sequence). CDR3 size: 12 residues. V was shortened by 2 bases and J by 7 bases, with 12 bases between the two germline ends. The CDR3, as DNA: TGTGCCTGGAGTTATCAGGGAACTGAGCAGTACTTC. As protein: CAWSYQGTEQYF. The full variable domain, its missing parts supplied by reference TRBV30 and TRBJ2-7, is SQTIHQWPATLVQPVGSPLSLECTVEGTSNPNLYWYRQAAGRGLQLLFYSVGIGQISSEVPQNLSASRPQDRQFILSSKKLLLSDSGFYLCAWSYQGTEQYFGPGTRLTVT.

V gene TRBV5-1 combines with J gene TRBJ2-5; 9 bases agree with TRBD1. The CDR3 runs to 17 residues. V shed 3 bases and J 4 bases; nucleotides not matched to a gene: 13. Germline CDR1 reads SGHRS; CDR2 reads YFSETQ. The CDR3 DNA is TGCGCCAGCAGCTCAAGGACAGGGGCTGTTAGCCGAGAGACCCAGTACTTC. Protein: CASSSRTGAVSRETQYF.